The T cell receptor (beta chain) described here comes from a study of Ad26.COV2.S vaccination and SARS-CoV-2 variants. Study results and limitations: While placebo recipients had lower spike-specific TCR breadth, vaccine recipients had more.

Described treatment: 15 to 20 received Ad26.COV2.S at low or high dose, single or two shots; roughly 5 received placebo; per-sample allocation not given. On day 63 after the first injection, vaccine and placebo recipients gave samples. This CDR3 is 20 amino acids long. CDR1 and CDR2 (germline): LNHNV, YYDKDF (reference sequence). Trimming stripped 2 bases from V and 9 bases from J, with 32 bases between. Method: immunoSEQ multiplex PCR; TCRdb's copy keeps in-frame clones and lacks some. The sample includes around 240,000 clones, 88% seen only once; the top ten take around 10%. Regarding this clone: Its antigen remains unidentified.

This sequence originates from a person aged 18 to 59 who received the Ad26.COV2.S COVID-19 vaccine or a placebo. The genes are TRBV15 and TRBJ2-1, with D possibly being TRBD1 (6 bases). The material sequenced was peripheral blood, taken in a trial of Ad26.COV2.S vaccine versus placebo. The CDR3 coding sequence is TGTGCCACCAGCAGATGGTTTATCAGACAGGCCAGACACGCAATGGGTGAGCAGTTCTTC. This gives the protein CATSRWFIRQARHAMGEQFF.